These T cell receptor beta chains were read from a single sample in a study of regulatory T cells in long-lasting Graves disease. TCRdb passed the multiplex PCR reads through MiXCR, listing each CDR3 protein once. This table has 540,000 or so distinct CDR3 sequences, approximately 13% appearing once. The same data also went into a second study, on T cells in Graves' hyperthyroidism and ophthalmopathy.

The sample in question was peripheral blood mononuclear cells (PBMCs), obtained at new diagnosis, from a patient treated with antithyroid drugs. The receptors were sampled from a young man with Graves disease. Both conserved end residues are part of each CDR3. D genes are given only for firm matches. Size is omitted from some rows. Given values are once, few, many or a class for expanded clones.

CDR3nt: TGTGCCAGCAGGGCAGGGACTAGCTCCTATGGCTACACCTTC
CDR3aa: CASRAGTSSYGYTF
v_gene: TRBV2
j_gene: TRBJ1-2
abundance: many
d_gene: NA

CDR3nt: TGTGCCAGCAGCGCGGTGACAGCTGGCTACACCTTC
CDR3aa: CASSAVTAGYTF
v_gene: TRBV11-2
j_gene: TRBJ1-2
abundance: many
d_gene: NA

CDR3nt: TGTGCCACCAGTGTTTTAGCGGGAGTTCGAAATGAGCAGTTCTTC
CDR3aa: CATSVLAGVRNEQFF
v_gene: TRBV24-1
j_gene: TRBJ2-1
abundance: NA
d_gene: TRBD2

CDR3nt: TGTGCCAGCAGCTTTGAGGGACTGAGCAATCAGCCCCAGCATTTT
CDR3aa: CASSFEGLSNQPQHF
v_gene: TRBV27
j_gene: TRBJ1-5
abundance: many
d_gene: NA

CDR3nt: TGTGCCAGCAGTTTCCTCAGGGAGAATTCACCCCTCCACTTT
CDR3aa: CASSFLRENSPLHF
v_gene: TRBV12-3/TRBV12-4
j_gene: TRBJ1-6
abundance: many
d_gene: NA

CDR3nt: TGCAGCGCCTGGACAGACTACGAGCAGTACTTC
CDR3aa: CSAWTDYEQYF
v_gene: TRBV29-1
j_gene: TRBJ2-7
abundance: many
d_gene: NA

CDR3nt: TGTGCCAGCAGTTACGGGACTTCAGCAAATGAGCAGTTCTTC
CDR3aa: CASSYGTSANEQFF
v_gene: TRBV6-2/TRBV6-3
j_gene: TRBJ2-1
abundance: many
d_gene: NA

CDR3nt: TGTGCCAGCAGCTCCACCGCTACTAGCGGGAGAGGGAATGAGCAGTTCTTC
CDR3aa: CASSSTATSGRGNEQFF
v_gene: TRBV7-2
j_gene: TRBJ2-1
abundance: once
d_gene: TRBD2

CDR3nt: TGCGCCAGCAGCCTTAGACGGGTACAAGAGACCCAGTACTTC
CDR3aa: CASSLRRVQETQYF
v_gene: TRBV5-1
j_gene: TRBJ2-5
abundance: NA
d_gene: NA

CDR3nt: TGCAGCGTTTTGAGGTGGGGAGCGAACACCGGGGAGCTGTTTTTT
CDR3aa: CSVLRWGANTGELFF
v_gene: TRBV29-1
j_gene: TRBJ2-2
abundance: many
d_gene: NA

CDR3nt: TGTGCCAGTAGTATCCGGTTGGACAGGGTAGGGAGAGAGACCCAGTACTTC
CDR3aa: CASSIRLDRVGRETQYF
v_gene: TRBV19
j_gene: TRBJ2-5
abundance: NA
d_gene: TRBD1

CDR3nt: TGTGCCAGCAGCCAGGGGACTAGCGGGAGGCCAACCACAGATACGCAGTATTTT
CDR3aa: CASSQGTSGRPTTDTQYF
v_gene: TRBV3-1
j_gene: TRBJ2-3
abundance: few
d_gene: TRBD2

CDR3nt: TGCAGTGCTAGAGTGACAGGGGTTCTCGATGAAAAACTGTTTTTT
CDR3aa: CSARVTGVLDEKLFF
v_gene: TRBV20-1
j_gene: TRBJ1-4
abundance: few
d_gene: TRBD1

CDR3nt: TGTGCCAGCAGTCCCCAGGGAGCCGACTACGAGCAGTACTTC
CDR3aa: CASSPQGADYEQYF
v_gene: TRBV6-1
j_gene: TRBJ2-7
abundance: many
d_gene: NA

CDR3nt: TGTGCCAGCAGTCAACCGGGACAGGGGGCGCGGGCTTTCTTT
CDR3aa: CASSQPGQGARAFF
v_gene: TRBV28
j_gene: TRBJ1-1
abundance: NA
d_gene: TRBD1

CDR3nt: TGTGCCAGTGTCCGGGACAGGGGACCCTACGAGCAGTACTTC
CDR3aa: CASVRDRGPYEQYF
v_gene: TRBV2
j_gene: TRBJ2-7
abundance: many
d_gene: TRBD1

CDR3nt: TGTGCCAGCAGCCCCGAGGCGGGAGTCCAGACCCAGTACTTC
CDR3aa: CASSPEAGVQTQYF
v_gene: TRBV7-9
j_gene: TRBJ2-5
abundance: many
d_gene: TRBD2

CDR3nt: TGTGCCAGCAGCGTAGAACTGCTTTCGGAGACCCAGTACTTC
CDR3aa: CASSVELLSETQYF
v_gene: TRBV9
j_gene: TRBJ2-5
abundance: NA
d_gene: NA

CDR3nt: TGTGCCAGCAGTTCCCCCAGGGGGGGTGAAAAACTGTTTTTT
CDR3aa: CASSSPRGGEKLFF
v_gene: TRBV12-3/TRBV12-4
j_gene: TRBJ1-4
abundance: many
d_gene: TRBD1

CDR3nt: TGTGCCAGCAGTTTTCGAGGGCGGAACACTGAAGCTTTCTTT
CDR3aa: CASSFRGRNTEAFF
v_gene: TRBV12-3/TRBV12-4
j_gene: TRBJ1-1
abundance: many
d_gene: NA

CDR3nt: TGTGCCACCAGTGAGTGGGAAGAGGAGACCCAGTACTTC
CDR3aa: CATSEWEEETQYF
v_gene: TRBV24-1
j_gene: TRBJ2-5
abundance: many
d_gene: NA

CDR3nt: TGCGCCAGCAGCTCAAACAGGGGGCTTGAGCAGTTCTTC
CDR3aa: CASSSNRGLEQFF
v_gene: TRBV5-1
j_gene: TRBJ2-1
abundance: few
d_gene: TRBD1